This T cell receptor (beta chain) was obtained from a study of blood T cell repertoires in COVID-19. This clone was recorded once. The CDR3 extends over 14 amino acids. Germline V gene sequence: CDR1 SGHNT, CDR2 YYREEE (reference sequence). V shed 1 base and J shed 3 bases, with 8 bases lying between them. Source study methods: Nucleated cell counts were estimated from reference gene primer amplification. Only in-frame clones appear in the TCRdb table, and some are missing; sequencing was by immunoSEQ multiplex PCR. The V and J calls and clone size were taken over from that table, and D and trimming were inferred from the DNA. The sample records around 210,000 clones, around 80% being singletons.

V is TRBV5-4 and J is TRBJ2-1, with TRBD2 as a possible D gene (6 bases). The clonotype comes from a human donor in a cohort sampled during active COVID-19. Material: peripheral blood. The CDR3 DNA reads TGTGCCAGCAGCTTGTTAGCGGACTACAATGAGCAGTTCTTC. Residues: CASSLLADYNEQFF.